The rows below give T cell receptor beta chains drawn from one sample of a study of regulatory T cells in long-lasting Graves disease. From the multiplex PCR reads, TCRdb called clonotypes with MiXCR, one entry per CDR3 protein. The table shows about 660,000 distinct CDR3 sequences, with roughly 30% occurring only once. Material: peripheral blood mononuclear cells (PBMCs), obtained when the disease was refractory, from a patient treated with antithyroid drugs. These receptors came from a female donor with Graves disease. The conserved cysteine and the conserved F or W are not part of the CDR3 here.

v_call: TRBV29-1; j_call: TRBJ2-1; cdr3_length: 15; cdr3_aa: SVDPAGLAGGAGEQF
v_call: TRBV6-9; j_call: TRBJ1-2; cdr3_length: 12; cdr3_aa: ASSYGAQASGYT
v_call: TRBV6-1; j_call: TRBJ1-5; cdr3_length: 18; cdr3_aa: ASTLLLDRSGGLYNQPQH
v_call: TRBV20-1; j_call: TRBJ1-1; cdr3_length: 13; cdr3_aa: SAEPGQGQNTEAF
v_call: TRBV10-3; j_call: TRBJ1-1; cdr3_length: 12; cdr3_aa: AIRSRNMNTEAF
v_call: TRBV30; j_call: TRBJ2-7; cdr3_length: 10; cdr3_aa: AWSTQGFEQY
v_call: TRBV2; j_call: TRBJ2-1; cdr3_length: 15; cdr3_aa: ASTLRTSGMERNEQF
v_call: TRBV27; j_call: TRBJ1-1; cdr3_length: 10; cdr3_aa: ASSLPGAEAF
v_call: TRBV9; j_call: TRBJ1-1; cdr3_length: 13; cdr3_aa: ASTSQGAPGTEAF
v_call: TRBV27; j_call: TRBJ2-7; cdr3_length: 12; cdr3_aa: ASSLLPTGYEQY
v_call: TRBV2; j_call: TRBJ1-2; cdr3_length: 12; cdr3_aa: ASRPGTVPFGYT
v_call: TRBV20-1; j_call: TRBJ2-5; cdr3_length: 12; cdr3_aa: SAIIAGAEETQY
v_call: TRBV30; j_call: TRBJ1-5; cdr3_length: 13; cdr3_aa: AWSSGAISNQPQH
v_call: TRBV9; j_call: TRBJ1-2; cdr3_length: 13; cdr3_aa: ASSVARGLAYGYT
v_call: TRBV30; j_call: TRBJ1-5; cdr3_length: 11; cdr3_aa: AWSIGGNQPQH
v_call: TRBV27; j_call: TRBJ2-7; cdr3_length: 13; cdr3_aa: ASSLAGQESYEQY
v_call: TRBV9; j_call: TRBJ1-1; cdr3_length: 10; cdr3_aa: ASSRTGVEAF
v_call: TRBV10-3; j_call: TRBJ1-4; cdr3_length: 13; cdr3_aa: AISESRQGNEKLF
v_call: TRBV3-1; j_call: TRBJ1-1; cdr3_length: 11; cdr3_aa: ASRNRGQTEAF
v_call: TRBV20-1; j_call: TRBJ2-7; cdr3_length: 12; cdr3_aa: SARVLAGVYEQY
v_call: TRBV3-1; j_call: TRBJ1-4; cdr3_length: 10; cdr3_aa: ASSPTPEKLF
v_call: TRBV15; j_call: TRBJ1-2; cdr3_length: 13; cdr3_aa: ATSRASSANYGYT
v_call: TRBV2; j_call: TRBJ1-1; cdr3_length: 11; cdr3_aa: ASRKPGNTEAF
v_call: TRBV20-1; j_call: TRBJ2-7; cdr3_length: 13; cdr3_aa: SATRKQGRTYEQY
v_call: TRBV20-1; j_call: TRBJ1-1; cdr3_length: 12; cdr3_aa: SARGSRWNTEAF
v_call: TRBV18; j_call: TRBJ2-7; cdr3_length: 12; cdr3_aa: ASSPPTENYEQY
v_call: TRBV6-2/TRBV6-3; j_call: TRBJ2-4; cdr3_length: 12; cdr3_aa: ASSYAPTPDIQY
v_call: TRBV28; j_call: TRBJ2-5; cdr3_length: 14; cdr3_aa: ASSPLGQGRGETQY
v_call: TRBV13; j_call: TRBJ2-7; cdr3_length: 10; cdr3_aa: ASRGGGEEQY
v_call: TRBV20-1; j_call: TRBJ1-1; cdr3_length: 12; cdr3_aa: SASATGRNTEAF
v_call: TRBV10-3; j_call: TRBJ2-7; cdr3_length: 13; cdr3_aa: AIRNGLAGEYEQY
v_call: TRBV29-1; j_call: TRBJ2-7; cdr3_length: 9; cdr3_aa: SVFSLKQQY
v_call: TRBV19; j_call: TRBJ1-2; cdr3_length: 13; cdr3_aa: ASSIPGQTARGYT
v_call: TRBV10-3; j_call: TRBJ1-6; cdr3_length: 13; cdr3_aa: AISDPGQGNSPLH
v_call: TRBV12-3/TRBV12-4; j_call: TRBJ2-3; cdr3_length: 13; cdr3_aa: ASKLAGRSTDTQY
v_call: TRBV7-9; j_call: TRBJ2-5; cdr3_length: 10; cdr3_aa: ASTALQETQY
v_call: TRBV20-1; j_call: TRBJ2-7; cdr3_length: 13; cdr3_aa: SARGGRGQAREQY
v_call: TRBV5-1; j_call: TRBJ1-1; cdr3_length: 14; cdr3_aa: ASSLAGTGRNTEAF
v_call: TRBV13; j_call: TRBJ2-1; cdr3_length: 14; cdr3_aa: ASSLGGENRYNEQF
v_call: TRBV20-1; j_call: TRBJ1-1; cdr3_length: 10; cdr3_aa: SARRGATEAF
v_call: TRBV6-4; j_call: TRBJ2-2; cdr3_length: 14; cdr3_aa: ASSEGLAGGPGELF
v_call: TRBV7-3; j_call: TRBJ2-7; cdr3_length: 16; cdr3_aa: ASSLRAGMTSVTYEQY
v_call: TRBV4-1; j_call: TRBJ1-2; cdr3_length: 15; cdr3_aa: ASSQDVRQGRLDGYT
v_call: TRBV29-1; j_call: TRBJ2-5; cdr3_length: 11; cdr3_aa: SVVRMLPETQY
v_call: TRBV20-1; j_call: TRBJ1-1; cdr3_length: 13; cdr3_aa: SAREGQPMNTEAF
v_call: TRBV19; j_call: TRBJ2-1; cdr3_length: 11; cdr3_aa: ASSKAGYNEQF
v_call: TRBV6-2/TRBV6-3; j_call: TRBJ1-1; cdr3_length: 11; cdr3_aa: ASSYGQSTEAF
v_call: TRBV28; j_call: TRBJ1-4; cdr3_length: 12; cdr3_aa: ASRPLGPWEKLF
v_call: TRBV6-2/TRBV6-3; j_call: TRBJ1-1; cdr3_length: 11; cdr3_aa: AILQGARTEAF
v_call: TRBV15; j_call: TRBJ2-5; cdr3_length: 11; cdr3_aa: ATKTQVQETQY
v_call: TRBV9; j_call: TRBJ2-2; cdr3_length: 13; cdr3_aa: ASSVGPRGTGELF
v_call: TRBV20-1; j_call: TRBJ1-1; cdr3_length: 11; cdr3_aa: SAREGFNTEAF
v_call: TRBV28; j_call: TRBJ1-4; cdr3_length: 10; cdr3_aa: ASLQGGEKLF